Below, one T cell receptor (beta chain) is given with its context. Its antigen specificity is not known. Base qualities are not at hand, and no much larger clone is one base apart. Looking up the germline V gene (reference sequence) yields CDR1 LNHDA and CDR2 SQIVND. V loses 1 base of germline sequence and J loses 4 bases, and the interval between the two ends is 13 bases. The CDR3 goes from the cysteine to the phenylalanine over 15 residues. Only the CDR3 portion is preserved as DNA: 45 bases, with reading frame beginning at the first base. These data originate in a study of T cell changes during pregnancy in multiple sclerosis (dated by TCRdb to about 2019). Concerning the study at large: Changes in the T cell repertoire over the course of pregnancy were examined in this study in women with multiple sclerosis.

The library relied on the immunoSEQ multiplex PCR assay. TCRdb took this table from immuneACCESS and kept in-frame rearrangements with V and J called. Such tables lack part of the clones; where checked against another copy, unresolved V genes explain under half of the gap, and the rest is unexplained. This sample holds about 100,000 clones; just under 95% were observed only once. The ten top clones hold about 0.78% of the sample. This sequence uses TRBV19 and TRBJ1-2, with the D gene too uncertain to name. The sample was peripheral blood, taken in the third trimester of pregnancy. The source is a female donor in good health, enrolled as a control in a pregnancy study. Here the CDR3 is given as CASSIVAEGFYGYTF. The nucleotide sequence is TGTGCCAGTAGTATAGTAGCTGAGGGCTTCTATGGCTACACCTTC. When the CDR3 is completed using the reference TRBV19 and TRBJ1-2 genes on either side, the full variable domain is DGGITQSPKYLFRKEGQNVTLSCEQNLNHDAMYWYRQDPGQGLRLIYYSQIVNDFQKGDIAEGYSVSREKKESFPLTVTSAQKNPTAFYLCASSIVAEGFYGYTFGSGTRLTVV.